These T cell receptor beta chains were read from a single sample in a study of blood T cell repertoires in COVID-19. Libraries were prepared by immunoSEQ multiplex PCR; TCRdb keeps only in-frame clonotypes and omits some of them. The table shows fewer than 350,000 clones, with nearly 90% occurring only once. The sequenced sample consisted of peripheral blood. The receptors were gathered from a man aged 18 to 29 with active or convalescent COVID-19. CDR3s leave out the opening cysteine and the closing phenylalanine or tryptophan. Expanded clones are given a class, and other clones once, few, many or no size at all.

ASSQGVGYGYT TRBJ1-2 TRBV4-3 -
ASSATSGGFNEQF TRBJ2-1 TRBV6-2/TRBV6-3 -
ASSYWAPGGYT TRBJ1-2 TRBV6-6 -
ATSNRLAVQETQY TRBJ2-5 TRBV15 -
ASSLVGGTGGAGDGYT TRBJ1-2 TRBV13 -
ASSLGTGSGYT TRBJ1-2 TRBV13 -
ASSPDRASYGYT TRBJ1-2 TRBV18 -
ASSLSPSGGQELF TRBJ2-2 TRBV9 -
ASSLGDREIGTDTQY TRBJ2-3 TRBV5-8 -
ASSMQDEQY TRBJ2-7 TRBV6-6 -
ASSENFDSGEQF TRBJ2-1 TRBV2 once
ASSYGWASGRNEQF TRBJ2-1 TRBV6-5 -
ASSPPSKNTEAF TRBJ1-1 TRBV9 -
ASSQWKGGTAF TRBJ1-1 TRBV3-1/TRBV3-2 -
ASSSERGPWTGELF TRBJ2-2 TRBV7-2 -
ASSLEEQAGMETQY TRBJ2-5 TRBV7-6 once
AITSGSQETQY TRBJ2-5 TRBV10-3 -
ASSSSGGVNNEQF TRBJ2-1 TRBV7-9 once
ASSFQNTGELF TRBJ2-2 TRBV27 -
ASSGGEVDTQY TRBJ2-3 TRBV9 -
ASSQDYHGTGLTGELF TRBJ2-2 TRBV3-1/TRBV3-2 -
ASSLEGGSYGYT TRBJ1-2 TRBV5-1 -
ASSFQGIDYGYT TRBJ1-2 TRBV7-9 few
ASSGLAGGTDTQY TRBJ2-3 TRBV9 -
ASSLSGVTEAF TRBJ1-1 TRBV19 medium-sized
ASSLEPSDVQGLMNTEAF TRBJ1-1 TRBV5-1 -
ASSNSSGANVLT TRBJ2-6 TRBV6-4 -
ASSLWEGELLF TRBJ1-4 TRBV7-9 -
ASSLVWQGGDYEQY TRBJ2-7 TRBV11-2 -
ASSPYNQPQH TRBJ1-5 TRBV28 -
ASSQDRAGGLGETQY TRBJ2-5 TRBV4-3 -
ASSRTGGSYGYT TRBJ1-2 TRBV7-2 -
ASSIEEVTKFYGYT TRBJ1-2 TRBV19 -
ASSESGSPGELF TRBJ2-2 TRBV10-1 -
ASSYSRHPGGYT TRBJ1-2 TRBV6-6 -
ASSYYGRRGGYT TRBJ1-2 TRBV6-2/TRBV6-3 -
ASSHRDRVGGYT TRBJ1-2 TRBV6-5 -
ASSLGHDAGRLNTIY TRBJ1-3 TRBV13 -
ASGGGRSTEAF TRBJ1-1 TRBV2 -
ASSERQGLTDTQY TRBJ2-3 TRBV6-1 -
ASSAGGAQSPLH TRBJ1-6 TRBV9 -
ASSEMRSTQY TRBJ2-3 TRBV5-1 -
ASSALAGYNEQF TRBJ2-1 TRBV18 -
ASSWGLEYEQY TRBJ2-7 TRBV5-1 -
ASSWGDSNYEQY TRBJ2-7 TRBV27 -
ASSYHSTGGELF TRBJ2-2 TRBV6-2/TRBV6-3 -
ASSPGQGDRPQH TRBJ1-5 TRBV7-8 -
ASSQQLDNEQF TRBJ2-1 TRBV4-3 -